These 16 T cell receptor beta chains were sequenced from one sample in a study of blood T cell repertoires in COVID-19. TCRdb's copy holds only in-frame clones and misses some; the assay was immunoSEQ multiplex PCR. The sample has about 73,000 clones, around 83% seen once. Sequenced sample: peripheral blood. Receptors originate from a man aged 45 to 65 with active COVID-19.

This chain links TRBV6-1 with TRBJ2-7; D not certain. The CDR3 covers 15 residues. V was clipped by 2 bases and J by 0 bases, with 11 bases between them. Germline CDR1 MNHNS, CDR2 SASEGT. The CDR3 DNA reads as TGTGCCAGCAGTGAACCCACGCCTAGCTCCTACGAGCAGTACTTC. The encoded protein is CASSEPTPSSYEQYF.

This chain uses TRBV5-1 with TRBJ1-2, with TRBD1 as a possible D gene (6 bases). CDR3 length: 14 amino acids. Germline V gene sequence: CDR1 SGHRS, CDR2 YFSETQ. Trimming left V 4 bases short and J 7 bases short, with 17 bases between. Here the CDR3 reads CASSVRGGDAGYTF. For the CDR3, the DNA is TGCGCCAGCAGCGTCCGTGGGGGCGACGCTGGCTACACCTTC.

The rearrangement uses TRBV10-3 and TRBJ2-1; 7 bases are a match to TRBD2. J gave up 10 bases and V 4 bases, and 16 bases lay outside the gene matches. This CDR3 spans 16 amino acids. Germline V gene sequence: CDR1 ENHRY, CDR2 SYGVKD. This chain's CDR3 is CAISGRGLADFREQFF. DNA for the CDR3: TGTGCCATCAGTGGGAGAGGCCTAGCGGATTTTAGGGAGCAGTTCTTC.

V is TRBV29-1 and J is TRBJ2-1; D might be TRBD2 (5 bases). The germline V gene encodes CDR1 SQVTM and CDR2 ANQGSEA. The CDR3 has 10 residues. Trimming took off 5 bases at V and 10 bases at J, with 9 bases between the two ends. CDR3 DNA sequence: TGCAGCGTTCGGCTAGCCGAGCAGTTCTTC. Its translation: CSVRLAEQFF.

The chain recombines TRBV7-2 with TRBJ2-7, with D perhaps TRBD1 (6 bases). The CDR3 is made up of 15 amino acids. Germline loops: CDR1 SGHTA, CDR2 FQGNSA. V shed 1 base and J shed 5 bases, with 15 bases lying between them. CDR3 region: CASSLVPDSSDEQYF. The CDR3 DNA sequence: TGTGCCAGCAGCTTAGTCCCGGACAGTTCGGACGAGCAGTACTTC. Full variable domain (remainder filled in from reference TRBV7-2 and TRBJ2-7): GAGVSQSPSNKVTEKGKDVELRCDPISGHTALYWYRQSLGQGLEFLIYFQGNSAPDKSGLPSDRFSAERTGGSVSTLTIQRTQQEDSAVYLCASSLVPDSSDEQYFGPGTRLTVT.

The CDR3 spells CASSLGWAGQSTDTQYF. The CDR3 DNA follows: TGTGCCAGCAGCTTAGGGTGGGCAGGCCAAAGCACAGATACGCAGTATTTT. The chain combines TRBV7-8 with TRBJ2-3; no definite D call. V lost 1 base to trimming and J lost 0 bases, with 14 bases between them. The CDR3 has 17 residues. The V gene's germline CDR1 is SGHVS and CDR2 FQNEAQ.

The genes are TRBV18 and TRBJ2-6, with TRBD1 as a possible D gene (5 bases). There are 17 residues in the CDR3. Germline CDR1 reads KGHSH; CDR2 reads LQKENI. V dropped 2 bases and J dropped 0 bases, with 11 bases sitting between them. The CDR3 here is CASSPGAPRSGANVLTF. CDR3 nucleotide sequence: TGTGCCAGCTCACCAGGGGCGCCACGCTCTGGGGCCAACGTCCTGACTTTC.

This sequence joins TRBV14 and TRBJ2-1; 10 bases are a match to TRBD2. CDR1 and CDR2 from the germline V gene are SGHDN and FVKESK. This CDR3 comprises 16 residues. Unmatched junction bases numbered 8, after V lost 4 bases and J lost 5 bases. The CDR3 spells CASSPFTSGVNNEQFF. The CDR3, as DNA: TGTGCCAGCAGCCCCTTCACTAGCGGGGTCAACAATGAGCAGTTCTTC.

Notes on this clone: Different DNA sequences within this sample yield the same CDR3. V gene TRBV2 combines with J gene TRBJ1-6; tentative D call: TRBD1 (5 bases). The CDR3 extends over 13 amino acids. Per germline, CDR1 SNHLY and CDR2 FYNNEI. V gave up 6 bases and J gave up 7 bases, with 10 bases separating them. CDR3 nucleotides: TGTGCCAGCAGCCCTGACAGAAATTCACCCCTCCACTTT. Its translation: CASSPDRNSPLHF.

The chain combines TRBV19 with TRBJ1-2, with unresolved D. Trimming shortened V by 7 bases and J by 2 bases, and 17 bases separated the two germline ends. The germline CDR1 and CDR2 sequences are LNHDA and SQIVND (reference sequence). This CDR3 has 15 amino acids. The CDR3 nucleotides read TGTGCCAGTAACCCCGGCGCGGAGCGGAACTATGGCTACACCTTC. It codes for CASNPGAERNYGYTF. The whole variable domain, filled in from reference TRBV19 and TRBJ1-2, reads DGGITQSPKYLFRKEGQNVTLSCEQNLNHDAMYWYRQDPGQGLRLIYYSQIVNDFQKGDIAEGYSVSREKKESFPLTVTSAQKNPTAFYLCASNPGAERNYGYTFGSGTRLTVV.

The chain couples TRBV5-4 to TRBJ2-5, with 12 positions matching TRBD2. Germline V lookup: CDR1 SGHNT, CDR2 YYREEE (reference sequence). V was clipped by 0 bases and J by 10 bases; unmatched bases: 4. The CDR3 contains 14 residues. CDR3 in DNA: TGTGCCAGCAGCTTGGGACTAGCGGGAGTTCTCCAGTACTTC. It encodes CASSLGLAGVLQYF.

The CDR3 DNA follows: TGTGCCAGCGGCGCGACAGGGCCCCCCTACGAGCAGTACTTC. It codes for CASGATGPPYEQYF. The gene calls are TRBV6-5 and TRBJ2-7; 7 nucleotides line up with TRBD1. Germline V gives CDR1 MNHEY, CDR2 SVGAGI. The V and J ends lost 8 bases and 2 bases, in that order; junction bases with no gene match: 9. The CDR3 totals 14 residues.

As DNA, the CDR3 is TGCGCCAGCAGCCAAGGAAATGGGCCAGGGCTCGGTGGCTACACCTTC. Its translation: CASSQGNGPGLGGYTF. The chain combines TRBV4-1 with TRBJ1-2; TRBD1 is a possible D gene (5 bases). Between the trimmed V and J ends, which lost 1 base and 7 bases, there was a span of 19 bases. CDR1 MGHRA and CDR2 YSYEKL come from the germline V gene. The CDR3 sequence is 16 residues long.

This chain connects TRBV24-1 to TRBJ2-1; 9 bases agree with TRBD2. Per germline, CDR1 KGHDR and CDR2 SFDVKD. V lost 2 bases to trimming and J lost 5 bases; unmatched junction nucleotides: 9. The CDR3 length is 17 residues. The CDR3, as DNA: TGTGCCACCAGTGATTCACATCTTCGGACTAGCGACAATGAGCAGTTCTTC. Amino acid sequence: CATSDSHLRTSDNEQFF.

V is TRBV2 and J is TRBJ1-5, with 12 bases that match TRBD1. This CDR3 region has 15 residues. The germline V gene has CDR1 SNHLY and CDR2 FYNNEI. With V trimmed by 6 bases and J by 5 bases, 5 bases remained unmatched. CDR3 protein: CASRAGTGGDQPQHF. The CDR3 region has the DNA TGTGCCAGCAGGGCCGGGACAGGGGGCGATCAGCCCCAGCATTTT.

The chain is built from TRBV3-1 (or the pseudogene TRBV3-2) and TRBJ2-3, with D tentatively TRBD2 (6 bases). Germline values: CDR1 LGHDT, CDR2 YNNKEL (reference sequence). The CDR3 is 12 amino acids. Trimming removed 0 bases from V and 15 bases from J, with 13 bases in between. Here the CDR3 reads CASSQDITGVYF. CDR3 nucleotides: TGTGCCAGCAGCCAAGATATAACGGGAGTATATTTT.